Below are 30 T cell receptor beta chains sequenced from a single sample in a study of OX40 agonist ivuxolimab in advanced cancers. Libraries were prepared by immunoSEQ multiplex PCR; TCRdb keeps only in-frame clonotypes and omits some of them. Of tens of thousands of clones detected, 90% to 95% appear once; the ten largest clones hold less than 30%. Source: CD4+ or CD8+ T cells sorted from blood, taken in a trial of the OX40 agonist ivuxolimab. These receptors all come from an adult with an advanced solid tumor such as melanoma, head and neck, liver or kidney cancer.

The rearrangement links TRBV30 to TRBJ2-7, with TRBD2 matching over 13 bases. Per germline, CDR1 GTSNPN and CDR2 SVGIG (reference sequence). The CDR3 is 15 residues long. With V trimmed by 2 bases and J by 5 bases, 6 bases remained unmatched. CDR3 region: CAWSSLAGGIHEQYF. CDR3 bases: TGTGCCTGGAGTTCACTAGCGGGAGGGATCCACGAGCAGTACTTC.

The gene calls are TRBV29-1 and TRBJ2-2; a weak D match, TRBD2 (5 bases). The V end lost 2 bases, the J end lost 5 bases, and 6 bases lay between the germline ends. The CDR3 runs 12 residues. CDR1 is SQVTM, CDR2 ANQGSEA, per germline. The CDR3 sequence is CSVESGTGELFF. The CDR3 DNA is TGCAGCGTTGAATCGGGAACCGGGGAGCTGTTTTTT.

This chain connects TRBV30 to TRBJ2-5; 7 bases match TRBD2. The CDR3 contains 14 residues. Losses at the gene ends were 1 base for V and 5 bases for J; bases not matched to a gene: 7. Germline V gives CDR1 GTSNPN, CDR2 SVGIG (reference sequence). DNA of the CDR3: TGTGCCTGGAGTGACGCTAGCGGTGGGGAGACCCAGTACTTC. Translating it yields CAWSDASGGETQYF.

J is TRBJ2-2 and V is TRBV4-3; 14 bases line up with TRBD2. V lost 2 bases to trimming and J lost 6 bases; unmatched junction nucleotides: 5. The CDR3 spans 17 residues. The V gene's germline CDR1 is LGHNA and CDR2 YSLEER. CDR3 DNA: TGCGCCAGCAGCCAACGACTAGCGGGAGGGCCCGCCGGGGAGCTGTTTTTT. Translation gives CASSQRLAGGPAGELFF.

This chain connects TRBV27 to TRBJ1-1, with TRBD1 identical over 9 bases. V shed 6 bases and J 12 bases; nucleotides not matched to a gene: 14. The CDR3 spans 14 residues. Germline-derived CDR1 and CDR2 are MNHEY and SMNVEV (reference sequence). The CDR3 loop is CASSAGSGTGRTFF. The CDR3 DNA reads as TGTGCCAGCAGCGCAGGATCCGGGACAGGGAGGACTTTCTTT.

The chain's CDR3 is CASSPGLRAEAFF. The CDR3 DNA is TGTGCCAGCAGTCCCGGCCTCCGCGCTGAAGCTTTCTTT. The genes are TRBV27 and TRBJ1-1; D gene uncertain. V was cut by 5 bases and J by 6 bases, with 13 bases left in between. Germline CDR1 is MNHEY and CDR2 is SMNVEV (reference sequence). The length of the CDR3 is 13 residues.

The V call is TRBV29-1, the J call TRBJ2-1, with 10 positions matching TRBD2. Trimming removed 6 bases from V and 4 bases from J; junction bases left unmatched: 9. Germline V gene sequence: CDR1 SQVTM, CDR2 ANQGSEA. CDR3 length: 15 residues. CDR3 DNA sequence: TGCAGCGTCCGAGGACTAGCGGCCCTTTACAATGAGCAGTTCTTC. This translates into CSVRGLAALYNEQFF.

This sequence joins TRBV6-5 and TRBJ1-3, with unresolved D. The CDR3 totals 10 residues. The ends were cut back, 7 bases at V and 5 bases at J, with 3 bases in the middle. Germline-derived CDR1 and CDR2 are MNHEY and SVGAGI. The CDR3 loop is CASMRNTIYF. The CDR3 nucleotides are TGTGCCAGCATGAGAAACACCATATATTTT.

This chain links TRBV7-4 with TRBJ2-5; 11 bases are shared with TRBD2. The CDR3 extends over 15 amino acids. CDR1 is SGHVT and CDR2 is SQSDAQ in the germline V gene. With 6 bases clipped from V and 7 bases from J, the junction kept 10 bases outside the gene matches. This CDR3 is CASSSSGRAYGTQYF. The DNA of the CDR3 is TGTGCCAGCAGTAGTAGCGGGAGGGCCTATGGGACCCAGTACTTC.

This clone was seen a single time. The rearrangement uses TRBV4-1 and TRBJ1-3; D remains unclear. This CDR3 has 16 amino acids. Germline CDR1 and CDR2: MGHRA and YSYEKL. Trimming removed 3 bases at V and 5 bases at J, with 17 bases between. DNA of the CDR3: TGCGCCAGCAGCCACCCGCAGGAGGGAGGACGAAACACCATATATTTT. Its protein is CASSHPQEGGRNTIYF.

The chain couples TRBV15 to TRBJ2-6; D is undetermined. Trimming cost V 9 bases and J 1 base, with 10 bases left between them. The CDR3 consists of 14 residues. CDR1 is LNHNV and CDR2 is YYDKDF in the germline V gene (reference sequence). CDR3 residues: CATSLGSGANVLTF. In DNA, the CDR3 is TGTGCCACTAGCTTGGGTTCTGGGGCCAACGTCCTGACTTTC.

The V call is TRBV19, the J call TRBJ2-1, with D possibly TRBD2 on 6 matching bases. Trimming took 6 bases from V and 6 from J, leaving 12 bases between them. In germline, CDR1 is LNHDA, CDR2 SQIVND (reference sequence). The CDR3 is 13 residues long. The DNA of the CDR3 is TGTGCCAGTAGCTTGGACTACCCCAATGAGCAGTTCTTC. It is translated as CASSLDYPNEQFF.

The gene calls are TRBV28 and TRBJ1-2, with 7 positions matching TRBD1. This CDR3 region has 14 residues. Per the germline V gene, CDR1 is MDHEN and CDR2 is SYDVKM. J lost 8 bases, V lost 2 bases, and 8 bases had no gene match. DNA of the CDR3: TGTGCCAGCAGTTTAAACAGGGGCCATGGAGGCTACACCTTC. This encodes CASSLNRGHGGYTF.

This clone was found once. Other DNA sequences from this sample encode an identical CDR3 as well. The chain joins TRBV28 to TRBJ2-7, with D unresolved. Germline loops: CDR1 MDHEN, CDR2 SYDVKM. Trimming stripped 3 bases from V and 3 bases from J, with 3 bases between. The CDR3 has 11 amino acids. The CDR3 loop is CASSFNYEQYF. CDR3 DNA sequence: TGTGCCAGCAGTTTCAACTACGAGCAGTACTTC.

V usage is TRBV6-5 and J usage is TRBJ2-3; D is undetermined. The V gene lost 4 bases and the J gene lost 4 bases, with 9 bases spanning the gap. The CDR3 loop spans 13 amino acids. CDR1 MNHEY and CDR2 SVGAGI come from the germline V gene. The CDR3 nucleotides are TGTGCCAGCAGTTTGAGAGAAGCAGATACGCAGTATTTT. This translates into CASSLREADTQYF.

This clone was counted between two and nine times. Other DNA sequences in the same sample also yield this CDR3. The chain uses TRBV4-1 and TRBJ1-3; D is unclear. Germline CDR1 is MGHRA and CDR2 is YSYEKL. The CDR3 runs 14 residues. V was pared by 3 bases and J by 7 bases, with 13 bases between. The DNA of the CDR3 is TGCGCCAGCAGCCAGGTCGGCCCGGGGAACACCATATATTTT. It specifies CASSQVGPGNTIYF.

The chain recombines TRBV9 with TRBJ2-1, with TRBD1 identical over 7 bases. Trimming took 4 bases from V and 8 from J; bases not matched to a gene: 12. The germline gives CDR1 SGDLS, CDR2 YYNGEE. The CDR3 loop spans 15 amino acids. In nucleotides, the CDR3 is TGTGCCAGCAGCTCAGAAGGGACAGAGGGTTATGAGCAGTTCTTC. Its protein is CASSSEGTEGYEQFF.

This clone has a handful of counts. J is TRBJ2-7 and V is TRBV4-3; D uncertain. This CDR3 has 13 residues. Germline lookup yields CDR1 LGHNA and CDR2 YSLEER. V was trimmed by 1 base and J by 4 bases, leaving 8 bases between them. The CDR3 reads CASSQGVTYEQYF. The CDR3 DNA sequence: TGCGCCAGCAGCCAAGGAGTGACGTACGAGCAGTACTTC.

This clone appeared once. This sequence joins TRBV15 and TRBJ2-5; D assignment may be TRBD1 or TRBD2 (5 bases each). The CDR3 covers 17 residues. Germline V gene lookup returns CDR1 LNHNV and CDR2 YYDKDF (reference sequence). Trimming pared 1 base from V and 2 bases from J, leaving 17 bases between. CDR3 DNA: TGTGCCACCAGCAGAGTGGGTAAGGGACGGCTACAAGAGACCCAGTACTTC. Translated: CATSRVGKGRLQETQYF.

The chain couples TRBV9 to TRBJ1-5, with a possible D match to TRBD1 (5 bases). Trimming took off 4 bases at V and 2 bases at J, with 10 bases between the two ends. Per the germline V gene, CDR1 is SGDLS and CDR2 is YYNGEE. The CDR3 covers 14 residues. The CDR3, as DNA: TGTGCCAGCAGCCCAGGGTGGGGCAATCAGCCCCAGCATTTT. This gives the protein CASSPGWGNQPQHF.

This rearrangement joins TRBV5-1 to TRBJ1-1; TRBD1 might be the D (6 bases). The CDR3 sequence is 13 residues long. Trimming pared 1 base from V and 4 bases from J, leaving 8 bases between. Looked up from germline, CDR1 is SGHRS and CDR2 is YFSETQ. The DNA of the CDR3 is TGCGCCAGCAGCTTGATGGGGGCCACTGAAGCTTTCTTT. Translated: CASSLMGATEAFF.

The chain links TRBV7-3 to TRBJ2-7; a possible D gene is TRBD2 (5 bases). CDR3 length: 14 amino acids. Trimming took off 2 bases at V and 2 bases at J, with 10 bases between the two ends. CDR1 and CDR2 (germline): SGHTA, FQGTGA. The CDR3 loop reads CASSLAGRPYEQYF. CDR3 nucleotides: TGTGCCAGCAGCTTAGCGGGCAGACCCTACGAGCAGTACTTC.

The chain employs TRBV5-5 and TRBJ2-1; 7 bases are shared with TRBD1. V lost 2 bases and J lost 0; bases outside the gene matches: 2. Germline lookup yields CDR1 SGHKS and CDR2 YYEKEE (reference sequence). The CDR3 extends over 15 amino acids. This CDR3 is CASSFRQGSYNEQFF. The CDR3 DNA follows: TGTGCCAGCAGCTTTAGACAGGGCTCCTACAATGAGCAGTTCTTC.

The V call is TRBV28, the J call TRBJ1-5; D not resolved. The V and J ends lost 6 bases and 2 bases respectively, with 14 bases between them. CDR1 is MDHEN and CDR2 is SYDVKM in the germline V gene. The CDR3 contains 15 residues. The CDR3 protein is CASRLMPGRNQPQHF. The CDR3 DNA sequence: TGTGCCAGCAGGCTCATGCCGGGTCGCAATCAGCCCCAGCATTTT.

This clone showed up just once. The chain uses TRBV5-1 and TRBJ2-7; D remains ambiguous. Trimming shortened V by 0 bases and J by 3 bases, and 7 bases separated the two germline ends. The V gene's germline CDR1 is SGHRS and CDR2 YFSETQ. CDR3 length: 13 residues. As DNA, the CDR3 is TGCGCCAGCAGCTTGGGCCCCCTCTACGAGCAGTACTTC. It is translated as CASSLGPLYEQYF.

The rearrangement links TRBV4-2 to TRBJ2-1, with TRBD2 matching 10 bases. After removal of 1 base from V and 5 bases from J, the junction contained 8 bases not matched to a gene. CDR3 size: 17 residues. CDR1 and CDR2 from the germline V gene are LGHNA and YNFKEQ. The CDR3 nucleotides are TGTGCCAGCAGCCAAGTGGGGCTAGCGGGAGTTGACAATGAGCAGTTCTTC. It specifies CASSQVGLAGVDNEQFF.

Regarding this clone: This specimen includes other DNA sequences encoding the same CDR3. The chain's CDR3 is CATGTSVEQFF. Written as DNA, the CDR3 is TGTGCCACGGGGACTAGCGTTGAGCAGTTCTTC. The V call is TRBV19, the J call TRBJ2-1; 10 bases line up with TRBD2. The CDR3 runs 11 residues. Trimming at V came to 10 bases and at J to 9 bases, leaving 3 bases not matched to a gene. Germline V gives CDR1 LNHDA, CDR2 SQIVND (reference sequence).

The count of this clone is one. The chain recombines TRBV13 with TRBJ1-4, with no clear D. Trimming left V 0 bases short and J 6 bases short, with 8 bases between. Germline assignment: CDR1 PRHDT and CDR2 FYEKMQ (reference sequence). CDR3 length equals 14 residues. The CDR3 region is CASSLGPTYEKLFF. The CDR3 coding sequence is TGTGCCAGCAGCTTAGGGCCAACCTATGAAAAACTGTTTTTT.

The chain couples TRBV5-4 to TRBJ2-7, with TRBD2 matching 11 bases. CDR3 size: 16 residues. The ends lost 3 bases at V and 2 bases at J; junction bases unmatched: 7. The germline V gene has CDR1 SGHNT and CDR2 YYREEE (reference sequence). CDR3 residues: CASSSTGTSGTYEQYF. The CDR3 DNA sequence: TGTGCCAGCAGCTCTACCGGGACTAGCGGAACCTACGAGCAGTACTTC.

This clone was counted a few times. The chain combines TRBV11-2 with TRBJ2-5; the match to TRBD1 covers 8 bases. This CDR3 is built from 15 residues. V lost 4 bases, J lost 1 base, and 5 bases stayed unmatched. The germline CDR1 and CDR2 sequences are SGHAT and FQNNGV. The CDR3 region is CASSSGDRTQETQYF. The CDR3 DNA reads TGTGCCAGCAGCTCGGGGGACAGGACCCAAGAGACCCAGTACTTC.